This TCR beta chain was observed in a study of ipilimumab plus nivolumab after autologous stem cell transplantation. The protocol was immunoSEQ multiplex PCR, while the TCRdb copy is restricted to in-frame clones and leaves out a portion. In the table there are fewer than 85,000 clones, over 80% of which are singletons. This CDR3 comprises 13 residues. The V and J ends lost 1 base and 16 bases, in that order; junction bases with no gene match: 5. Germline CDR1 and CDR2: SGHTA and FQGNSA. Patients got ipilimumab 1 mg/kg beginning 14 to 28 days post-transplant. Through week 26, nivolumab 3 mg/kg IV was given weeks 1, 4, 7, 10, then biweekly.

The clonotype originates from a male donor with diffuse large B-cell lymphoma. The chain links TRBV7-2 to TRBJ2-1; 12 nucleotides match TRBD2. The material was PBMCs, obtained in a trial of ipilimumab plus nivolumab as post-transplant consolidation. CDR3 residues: CASSLVTSGGSFF. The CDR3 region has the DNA TGTGCCAGCAGCTTAGTTACTAGCGGGGGGTCTTTCTTC.